These T cell receptor beta chains were read from a single sample in a study of tumor-infiltrating lymphocytes in primary liver carcinoma. TCRdb re-called the multiplex PCR reads with MiXCR, one entry per CDR3 protein. In the table there are about 320,000 distinct CDR3 sequences, about 60% of which are singletons. The sequenced sample was peripheral blood. Every receptor here comes from a man aged 35 to 55 with primary liver carcinoma and hepatitis B virus infection. The CDR3 runs from the conserved cysteine through the conserved F or W. D genes are given only for firm matches. Not all rows give a size; the values are once, few, many and, for expanded clones, a class.

v_gene: TRBV12-3/TRBV12-4; d_gene: TRBD1; j_gene: TRBJ1-5; abundance: NA; CDR3nt: TGTGCCAGCAGTCAGGGGACAGGGCCAAATCAGCCCCAGCATTTT; CDR3aa: CASSQGTGPNQPQHF
v_gene: TRBV11-2; d_gene: NA; j_gene: TRBJ2-7; abundance: NA; CDR3nt: TGTACCAGCAGTCCCATTAACCGGGCCTCGACAACCTACGAGCAGTACTTC; CDR3aa: CTSSPINRASTTYEQYF
v_gene: TRBV5-1; d_gene: TRBD2; j_gene: TRBJ2-3; abundance: NA; CDR3nt: TGCGTCAGCAGCTTAACCCTTAGCGGGATAAAGGATACGCAATATTTT; CDR3aa: CVSSLTLSGIKDTQYF
v_gene: TRBV6-2/TRBV6-3; d_gene: TRBD2; j_gene: TRBJ2-2; abundance: NA; CDR3nt: TGTGCCAGCTGTTACGACTCTAGCGGGATCCTAGCGGCCGGGGAGCTGTTTTTC; CDR3aa: CASCYDSSGILAAGELFF
v_gene: TRBV6-2/TRBV6-3; d_gene: NA; j_gene: TRBJ2-3; abundance: many; CDR3nt: TGTGCCAGCAGTTACTCGACTAGCACAGATACGCAGTATTTT; CDR3aa: CASSYSTSTDTQYF
v_gene: TRBV28; d_gene: NA; j_gene: TRBJ2-3; abundance: few; CDR3nt: TGTGCCAGCAGTCCAAGCGGTTGGGGGTCAGATACGCAGTATTTT; CDR3aa: CASSPSGWGSDTQYF
v_gene: TRBV13; d_gene: NA; j_gene: TRBJ2-1; abundance: NA; CDR3nt: TGTGACAGCAGCTTGGGGTTGGGCGGTAGCACCCACAATGAGCAGTTCTTC; CDR3aa: CDSSLGLGGSTHNEQFF
v_gene: TRBV24-1; d_gene: TRBD2; j_gene: TRBJ2-1; abundance: NA; CDR3nt: TGTGCCACCAGTGCCCTTAGAACTAGCGGGACGAATCAAAGGAATGAGCAGTTCTTC; CDR3aa: CATSALRTSGTNQRNEQFF
v_gene: TRBV4-1; d_gene: TRBD1; j_gene: TRBJ1-1; abundance: NA; CDR3nt: TGCGCCAGCAGCCGAGTGGGACAGATGAACACTGAAGCTTTCTTT; CDR3aa: CASSRVGQMNTEAFF
v_gene: TRBV28; d_gene: NA; j_gene: TRBJ2-7; abundance: NA; CDR3nt: TGTGCCAACAGTTCCCAGGACGGAACCTACGAGCAGTACTTC; CDR3aa: CANSSQDGTYEQYF
v_gene: TRBV5-4; d_gene: TRBD2; j_gene: TRBJ2-5; abundance: NA; CDR3nt: TGTGCCAGCAACTCCAGGACTAGCGGATATATCGAGACCCAGTACTTC; CDR3aa: CASNSRTSGYIETQYF
v_gene: TRBV12-3/TRBV12-4; d_gene: TRBD1; j_gene: TRBJ1-1; abundance: NA; CDR3nt: TGTGCCAGCAGTTCCCGACAGGGTAACACTGATGCTTTCTTC; CDR3aa: CASSSRQGNTDAFF
v_gene: TRBV6-6; d_gene: TRBD1; j_gene: TRBJ1-5; abundance: few; CDR3nt: TGTGCCAGCAGTTACGGCGGGACAGGGGTGGGTCAGCCCCAGCATTTT; CDR3aa: CASSYGGTGVGQPQHF
v_gene: TRBV28; d_gene: NA; j_gene: TRBJ2-1; abundance: NA; CDR3nt: TGTGCCAGCCGTACGGGGGAGAGCCCCTACAATGAGCAGTTCTTC; CDR3aa: CASRTGESPYNEQFF
v_gene: TRBV27; d_gene: NA; j_gene: TRBJ1-2; abundance: NA; CDR3nt: TGTGCCAGCAGTTTATCGGCAGGAATTAACTATGGCTACACCTTC; CDR3aa: CASSLSAGINYGYTF
v_gene: TRBV5-1; d_gene: TRBD1; j_gene: TRBJ1-1; abundance: few; CDR3nt: TGCGCCAGCAACACTGTAGCAGGGGGCTTGAACACTGAAGCTTTCTTT; CDR3aa: CASNTVAGGLNTEAFF
v_gene: TRBV12-3/TRBV12-4; d_gene: TRBD1; j_gene: TRBJ1-6; abundance: NA; CDR3nt: TGTGCCAGCAGTTTACGGATAGGGGGCAGTTCACCCCTCCACTTT; CDR3aa: CASSLRIGGSSPLHF
v_gene: TRBV5-4; d_gene: TRBD1; j_gene: TRBJ2-2; abundance: NA; CDR3nt: TGTGCCAGCAGCTTGTCTTCAGGGGGCAACGGGGAGCAGTTTTTT; CDR3aa: CASSLSSGGNGEQFF
v_gene: TRBV6-5; d_gene: NA; j_gene: TRBJ2-3; abundance: NA; CDR3nt: TGTGCCAGCAGTTGGCAAACGACGGCAGATACGCAGTATTTT; CDR3aa: CASSWQTTADTQYF
v_gene: TRBV4-1; d_gene: NA; j_gene: TRBJ2-3; abundance: NA; CDR3nt: TGCGCCAGCAGCCGTGAGGGACGCACAGATACGCAGTATTTT; CDR3aa: CASSREGRTDTQYF
v_gene: TRBV7-8; d_gene: TRBD1; j_gene: TRBJ1-3; abundance: few; CDR3nt: TGTGCCAGCAGCTTAGGGACAGGGGTGGATGGAAACACCATATATTTT; CDR3aa: CASSLGTGVDGNTIYF
v_gene: TRBV7-9; d_gene: NA; j_gene: TRBJ2-5; abundance: NA; CDR3nt: TGTGCCATCAGCGCAGGGGTTGGAGAGACCCAGTACTTC; CDR3aa: CAISAGVGETQYF
v_gene: TRBV12-3/TRBV12-4; d_gene: NA; j_gene: TRBJ2-5; abundance: many; CDR3nt: TGTGCCAGCAGGCGAGGGAAAGAGACCCAGTACTTC; CDR3aa: CASRRGKETQYF
v_gene: TRBV9; d_gene: NA; j_gene: TRBJ1-2; abundance: once; CDR3nt: TGTGCCAGCAGCGCTACCCCTACCCCTTATGGCTACACCTTC; CDR3aa: CASSATPTPYGYTF
v_gene: TRBV4-1; d_gene: NA; j_gene: TRBJ2-7; abundance: NA; CDR3nt: TGCGCCAGCAGCCACCAGACAGTGAGCTCCTATGAGCAGTACTTC; CDR3aa: CASSHQTVSSYEQYF
v_gene: TRBV2; d_gene: NA; j_gene: TRBJ1-1; abundance: NA; CDR3nt: TGTGCCAGCAGTGGCAGAAACACTGAAGCTTTCTTT; CDR3aa: CASSGRNTEAFF
v_gene: TRBV6-6; d_gene: NA; j_gene: TRBJ1-2; abundance: many; CDR3nt: TGTGCCAGCAGTTATATGGACAAAGGAGGCTACACCTTC; CDR3aa: CASSYMDKGGYTF
v_gene: TRBV5-4; d_gene: NA; j_gene: TRBJ1-1; abundance: NA; CDR3nt: TGTGCCAGCAGCTCAACACGGGATATTGGCACTGAAGCTTTCTTT; CDR3aa: CASSSTRDIGTEAFF
v_gene: TRBV4-3; d_gene: NA; j_gene: TRBJ2-3; abundance: many; CDR3nt: TGCGCCAGCAGCCAAGAAGCCCGGGGAAGAGATACGCAGTATTTT; CDR3aa: CASSQEARGRDTQYF